Reported below is one T cell receptor (beta chain). The sample is drawn from a study of blood T cell repertoires in COVID-19. As for the study in general: Samples came from the United States, Italy and Spain, spanning acute and convalescent COVID-19. The analysed material was cDNA or gDNA that came from T cells, B-cell-depleted T cells, or PBMCs.

As originally analysed: Scientists estimated how many nucleated cells there were by amplifying reference gene primers. Produced via immunoSEQ multiplex PCR; TCRdb's table is partial and in-frame only. V and J calls and clone size are as listed in that table; D and trimming were resolved from the DNA. The sample contains 400,000 or so clones, around 84% of which appear only once. V was pared by 4 bases and J by 1 base, with 2 bases of the junction left unmatched. CDR3 length equals 15 residues. The germline CDR1 and CDR2 sequences are MNHEY and SVGAGI. The origin of this receptor is a human donor in a cohort sampled during active COVID-19. The sequencing input was peripheral blood. V and J are TRBV6-5 and TRBJ2-5; 11 bases map to TRBD2. CDR3 sequence (DNA): TGTGCCAGCAGTTCGACTAGCGGGGCCCAAGAGACCCAGTACTTC. This codes for CASSSTSGAQETQYF.